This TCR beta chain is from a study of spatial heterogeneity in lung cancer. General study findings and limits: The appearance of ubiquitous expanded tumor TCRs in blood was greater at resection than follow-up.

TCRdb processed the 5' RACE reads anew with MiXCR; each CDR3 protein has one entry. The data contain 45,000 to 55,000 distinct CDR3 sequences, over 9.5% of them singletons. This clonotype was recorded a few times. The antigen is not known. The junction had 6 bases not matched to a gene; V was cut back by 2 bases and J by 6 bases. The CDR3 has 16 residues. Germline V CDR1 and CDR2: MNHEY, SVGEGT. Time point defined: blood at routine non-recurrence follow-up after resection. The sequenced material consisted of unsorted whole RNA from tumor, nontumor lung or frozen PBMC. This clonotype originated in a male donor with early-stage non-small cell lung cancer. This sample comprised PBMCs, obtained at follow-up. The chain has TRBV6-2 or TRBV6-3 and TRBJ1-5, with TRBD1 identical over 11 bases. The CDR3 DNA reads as TGTGCCAGCAGTTACATCCGGACAGGGGGCGGTCAGCCCCAGCATTTT. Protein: CASSYIRTGGGQPQHF.